This T cell receptor beta chain was recovered during a study of T cell repertoires in cytomegalovirus infection. Study-wide results and limits: Identification of carriers of CMV plus the relevant HLA was performed using cumulative public TCR beta family frequency.

This clonotype was seen a handful of times. What it binds is not known. MiXCR, run by TCRdb on the reads, gives a single entry per CDR3 protein. The sample lists around 430,000 distinct CDR3 sequences, approximately 40% occurring once. The V end lost 10 bases, the J end lost 0 bases, and 13 bases lay between the germline ends. Germline values: CDR1 MNHNS, CDR2 SASEGT. The CDR3 contains 14 residues. The chain links TRBV6-1 to TRBJ1-3; D gene uncertain. This receptor was taken from a human donor in good health (CMV status not recorded). Some clones in this sample may be carry-over from other donors' samples. The sequencing here drew on cultured PBMCs, taken from culture after CMV antigen stimulation. CDR3 residues: CATLTTRSGNTIYF. CDR3 nucleotide sequence: TGTGCCACCCTGACAACTCGCTCTGGAAACACCATATATTTT.